A selection of T cell receptor beta chains follows, all from one sample in a study of shared clonotypes between healthy human individuals. TCRdb's copy holds only in-frame clones and misses some; the assay was immunoSEQ multiplex PCR. The sample lists roughly 2.2 million clones, 85% to 95% seen once, with around 0.4% in the top ten. The sequenced sample was naive CD4+ T cells from PBMCs. Receptor source: a man in his late teens or twenties in good health. Some clones in this sample may be carry-over from other donors' samples. The CDR3 runs from the conserved cysteine through the conserved F or W. The D gene is left open where the match is weak. Clone size is stated in some rows and not others, as once, few, many or a class when expanded.

TRBD1 TRBJ2-1 NA TRBV11-2 CASSKEDRGRGEQFF TGTGCCAGCAGCAAGGAGGACAGGGGCCGCGGTGAGCAGTTCTTC
NA TRBJ2-2 NA TRBV5-1 CASHVGRGVDWELFF TGCGCCAGCCACGTTGGCAGGGGAGTCGACTGGGAGCTGTTTTTT
NA TRBJ2-5 few TRBV30 CAWSGETQYF TGTGCCTGGAGTGGGGAGACCCAGTACTTC
NA TRBJ1-5 NA TRBV5-1 CASSLEGVGNQPQHF TGCGCCAGCAGCTTGGAGGGCGTTGGCAATCAGCCCCAGCATTTT
NA TRBJ1-2 NA TRBV11-2 CASSKGQYGGYTF TGTGCCAGCAGCAAAGGACAATACGGCGGCTACACCTTC
TRBD1 TRBJ1-5 NA TRBV6-5 CASSRQGISNQPQHF TGTGCCTCGTCCAGACAGGGGATAAGCAATCAGCCCCAGCATTTT
NA TRBJ2-7 NA TRBV5-1 CASSGEVSTAYEQYF TGCGCCAGCAGCGGAGAAGTGAGCACGGCCTACGAGCAGTACTTC
TRBD2 TRBJ2-7 NA TRBV9 CASSAYSGTTTYEQYF TGTGCCAGCAGCGCGTACTCCGGGACTACAACCTACGAGCAGTACTTC
TRBD2 TRBJ2-3 NA TRBV7-9 CASSRGGLDTQYF TGTGCCAGCTCACGCGGGGGGTTAGATACGCAGTATTTT
NA TRBJ2-5 NA TRBV5-1 CASSLVGSGQETQYF TGCGCCAGCAGCTTGGTTGGTAGCGGCCAAGAGACCCAGTACTTC
TRBD2 TRBJ2-3 NA TRBV6-1 CASILSGKSGDTQYF TGTGCCAGCATCCTGAGCGGGAAAAGTGGAGATACGCAGTATTTT
NA TRBJ1-2 NA TRBV28 CASGNYGYTF TGTGCCAGTGGAAACTATGGCTACACCTTC
NA TRBJ1-5 NA TRBV5-6 CASSLGVGFNQPQHF TGTGCCAGCAGCTTGGGGGTGGGCTTCAATCAGCCCCAGCATTTT
TRBD2 TRBJ2-7 NA TRBV11-3 CASSLGGRTSDYEQYF TGTGCCAGCAGCTTAGGAGGGCGGACTAGCGACTACGAGCAGTACTTC
NA TRBJ1-2 NA TRBV4-3 CASSHQQEPPFYGYTF TGCGCCAGCAGCCACCAACAGGAGCCCCCATTCTATGGCTACACCTTC
NA TRBJ1-5 few TRBV7-7 CASSFPLGQNQPQHF TGTGCCAGCAGCTTCCCCCTGGGCCAGAATCAGCCCCAGCATTTT
TRBD1 TRBJ2-3 NA TRBV5-8 CASSFSGQGFSTDTQYF TGTGCCAGCAGCTTCTCCGGACAGGGATTTAGCACAGATACGCAGTATTTT
NA TRBJ2-2 NA TRBV5-4 CASSLAGSTGSGELFF TGTGCCAGCAGCTTGGCCGGCTCTACGGGTTCCGGGGAGCTGTTTTTT
TRBD1 TRBJ2-7 NA TRBV28 CASSTPPGGNVYEQYF TGTGCCAGCAGTACCCCCCCAGGGGGAAATGTCTACGAGCAGTACTTC
NA TRBJ1-2 NA TRBV5-1 CASSSSTAIYGYTF TGCGCCAGCAGCTCATCGACCGCTATCTATGGCTACACCTTC
NA TRBJ2-1 NA TRBV29-1 CSVESRATNNEQFF TGCAGCGTTGAGTCTCGAGCCACTAACAATGAGCAGTTCTTC
NA TRBJ2-7 NA TRBV7-2 CASSSEEGTLEQYF TGTGCCAGCAGCTCTGAAGAAGGGACCCTCGAGCAGTACTTC
NA TRBJ1-2 NA TRBV27 CASTEAGASYGYTF TGTGCCAGCACCGAAGCCGGGGCGTCCTATGGCTACACCTTC
TRBD1 TRBJ2-6 NA TRBV7-3 CASSPGTDRPGANVLTF TGTGCCAGCAGCCCGGGGACAGACAGACCCGGGGCCAACGTCCTGACTTTC
NA TRBJ2-3 once TRBV7-9 CASSLRQEITDTQYF TGTGCCAGCAGCTTAAGACAGGAGATCACAGATACGCAGTATTTT
NA TRBJ1-5 NA TRBV29-1 CSVSATGDNQPQHF TGCAGCGTCTCGGCTACCGGGGACAATCAGCCCCAGCATTTT
TRBD1 TRBJ2-1 NA TRBV6-1 CASSLTGGFYNEQFF TGTGCCAGCAGCCTGACAGGGGGCTTCTACAATGAGCAGTTCTTC
NA TRBJ2-3 NA TRBV2 CASRTAADTQYF TGTGCCAGCAGGACAGCGGCAGATACGCAGTATTTT
TRBD1 TRBJ1-2 NA TRBV7-3 CASSPGTGRGYTF TGTGCCAGCAGCCCGGGGACAGGTCGTGGCTACACCTTC
TRBD2 TRBJ2-7 NA TRBV7-9 CASSLLAGGPYEQYF TGTGCCAGCAGCTTACTAGCGGGAGGGCCCTACGAGCAGTACTTC
NA TRBJ2-3 NA TRBV7-9 CASSLGAGRTDTQYF TGTGCCAGCAGCTTAGGAGCGGGCCGCACAGATACGCAGTATTTT
NA TRBJ2-1 NA TRBV11-1 CASSRRRGSTYNEQFF TGTGCCAGCAGCCGACGACGGGGGAGCACCTACAATGAGCAGTTCTTC
NA TRBJ1-4 NA TRBV5-1 CASSVGTQNEKLFF TGCGCCAGCAGCGTCGGGACCCAGAATGAAAAACTGTTTTTT
TRBD1 TRBJ2-6 NA TRBV5-4 CASSLGGQGSSGANVLTF TGTGCCAGCAGCTTGGGGGGACAGGGGAGCTCTGGGGCCAACGTCCTGACTTTC
TRBD2 TRBJ2-5 NA TRBV6-8 CASSQGLAGVLETQYF TGTGCCAGCAGTCAGGGACTAGCGGGAGTGTTGGAGACCCAGTACTTC
NA TRBJ1-5 NA TRBV28 CASSLRGVQPQHF TGTGCCAGCAGTTTAAGGGGGGTTCAGCCCCAGCATTTT
NA TRBJ2-1 NA TRBV7-8 CASTSNRVWREQFF TGTGCCAGCACCTCGAACAGGGTTTGGCGTGAGCAGTTCTTC
TRBD1 TRBJ2-3 NA TRBV6-5 CASSYSGQGARDTQYF TGTGCCAGCAGTTACTCAGGGCAGGGGGCTAGAGATACGCAGTATTTT
NA TRBJ2-7 NA TRBV28 CATKSYEQYF TGTGCCACCAAGAGTTACGAGCAGTACTTC
TRBD1 TRBJ1-4 NA TRBV6-5 CASSPRTGGEKLFF TGTGCCAGCAGCCCGCGGACAGGGGGGGAAAAACTGTTTTTT
NA TRBJ2-2 NA TRBV4-1 CASSQVEKWTNTGELFF TGCGCCAGCAGCCAAGTAGAGAAGTGGACGAACACCGGGGAGCTGTTTTTT
NA TRBJ1-1 few TRBV29-1 CSVDRVGEAFF TGCAGCGTTGATCGGGTGGGTGAAGCTTTCTTT
NA TRBJ2-5 NA TRBV5-1 CASSLGLNQETQYF TGCGCCAGCAGCTTAGGACTAAACCAAGAGACCCAGTACTTC
NA TRBJ1-1 NA TRBV5-5 CASSLGGDDLNTEAFF TGTGCCAGCAGCTTGGGGGGCGACGACCTGAACACTGAAGCTTTCTTT
NA TRBJ1-1 NA TRBV5-1 CASSTGLMNTEAFF TGCGCCAGCAGCACTGGACTCATGAACACTGAAGCTTTCTTT
TRBD2 TRBJ2-1 NA TRBV29-1 CSAISGTFNEQFF TGCAGCGCCATTAGCGGGACGTTTAATGAGCAGTTCTTC
NA TRBJ2-7 NA TRBV11-2 CASSLRGDHSYEQYF TGTGCCAGCAGCTTGAGAGGGGACCACTCCTACGAGCAGTACTTC
TRBD1 TRBJ2-1 NA TRBV7-2 CASSFHRQGMVQFF TGTGCCAGCAGCTTCCACCGACAGGGAATGGTGCAGTTCTTC
NA TRBJ2-5 NA TRBV5-1 CASSLEAVIPGETQYF TGCGCCAGCAGCTTGGAGGCAGTCATCCCTGGAGAGACCCAGTACTTC
NA TRBJ2-6 NA TRBV7-9 CASSATGFPGANVLTF TGTGCCAGCAGCGCAACAGGTTTCCCTGGGGCCAACGTCCTGACTTTC
NA TRBJ2-7 NA TRBV6-5 CASRNPSGTPYEQYF TGTGCCAGCAGAAATCCCTCAGGGACACCCTACGAGCAGTACTTC
TRBD1 TRBJ2-1 NA TRBV27 CASSPGQGVDEQFF TGTGCCAGCAGTCCTGGACAGGGGGTGGATGAGCAGTTCTTC
TRBD1 TRBJ2-7 NA TRBV27 CASSLGQGSYEQYF TGTGCCAGCAGTTTAGGACAGGGCTCCTACGAGCAGTACTTC
NA TRBJ1-1 few TRBV2 CASSDEGITEAFF TGTGCCAGCAGTGATGAAGGGATCACTGAAGCTTTCTTT